Following are 3 T cell receptor beta chains from one sample sequenced in a study of T cells in women clearing cervical HPV infection (dated by TCRdb to 2016 to 2018). The receptor library was made with the immunoSEQ multiplex PCR assay. TCRdb took this table from immuneACCESS and kept in-frame rearrangements with V and J called. Such tables lack part of the clones; where checked against another copy, unresolved V genes explain under half of the gap, and the rest is unexplained. Per the sample table, the count is over 25,000 clones. More than 20% of the sample belongs to the ten largest clones. Sequenced input: blood buffy coat. All receptors come from a woman aged 18-69 years with a cervical HPV16 infection that either progressed to CIN3+ or cleared (not recorded which).

Notes on this clone: The sequenced fragment ends 3 residues before the CDR3 boundary, so the rest is inferred from the germline J gene. The V call is TRBV19, the J call TRBJ1-4; perhaps TRBD1 as D (6 bases). Germline CDR1 and CDR2: LNHDA and SQIVND (reference sequence). Trimming stripped 7 bases from V and 0 bases from J, with 12 bases between. This CDR3 comprises 15 residues. Incomplete CDR3 DNA: TGTGCCAGTAAGGACAGCTTTGCAACTAATGAAAAA. Amino acids: CASKDSFATNEK. The CDR3 in its entirety is CASKDSFATNEKLFF.

Concerning this clone: From the germline J gene comes the end of the CDR3, since the read stops 3 residues before it. The chain links TRBV5-1 to TRBJ2-1, with 13 bases fitting TRBD2. Trimming took 4 bases from V and 6 from J; bases not matched to a gene: 10. The CDR3 runs to 17 residues. CDR1 is SGHRS and CDR2 is YFSETQ in the germline V gene. CDR3 loop: CASSDDRTSGSFNEQFF. The covered CDR3 bases are TGCGCCAGCAGCGACGATAGGACTAGCGGGAGTTTCAATGAG.

With respect to this clone: Coverage ceases 3 residues before the CDR3 finishes, and the germline J gene fills in the end. The V gene is TRBV11-3, the J gene TRBJ2-3; D is unresolved. V lost 5 bases and J lost 1, with 10 bases in between. The germline V gene has CDR1 SGHNT and CDR2 YENEEA. The CDR3 has 14 residues. The CDR3 bases that were read are TGTGCCAGCAGCCCACACCGGGGCACAGATACG. Translated, it gives CASSPHRGTDT. The entire CDR3 is CASSPHRGTDTQYF. Full variable domain (rest looked up from reference TRBV11-3 and TRBJ2-3): EAGVVQSPRYKIIEKKQPVAFWCNPISGHNTLYWYLQNLGQGPELLIRYENEEAVDDSQLPKDRFSAERLKGVDSTLKIQPAELGDSAVYLCASSPHRGTDTQYFGPGTRLTVL.